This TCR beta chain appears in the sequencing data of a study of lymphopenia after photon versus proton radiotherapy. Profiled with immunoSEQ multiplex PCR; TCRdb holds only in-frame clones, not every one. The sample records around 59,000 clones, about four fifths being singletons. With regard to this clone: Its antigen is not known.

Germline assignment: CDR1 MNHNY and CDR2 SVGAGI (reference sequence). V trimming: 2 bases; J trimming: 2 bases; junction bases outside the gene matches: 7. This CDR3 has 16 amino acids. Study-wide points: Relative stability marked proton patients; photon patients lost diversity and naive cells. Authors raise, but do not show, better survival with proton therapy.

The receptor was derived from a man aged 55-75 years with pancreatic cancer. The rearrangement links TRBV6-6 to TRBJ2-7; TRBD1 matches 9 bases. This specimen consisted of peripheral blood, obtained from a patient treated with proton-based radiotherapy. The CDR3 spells CASSYRKGQGAYEQYF. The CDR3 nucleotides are TGTGCCAGCAGTTACCGAAAGGGACAGGGAGCCTACGAGCAGTACTTC.